A selection of T cell receptor beta chains follows, all from one sample in a study of molecular identifiers for immune sequencing clone quantification. A single record per CDR3 protein comes from TCRdb applying MiXCR to the PCR reads. The repertoire holds about 97,000 distinct CDR3 sequences, with 30% to 35% as singletons. Sample: naive CD8+ T cells from blood, with Jurkat cell RNA spiked in. The receptors shown here come from a human donor in good health. Some libraries in this study had Jurkat cell RNA spiked in. The CDR3 runs from the conserved cysteine through the conserved F or W. The D gene is left open where the match is weak. Only part of the rows carry a size: once, few, many, or a class if the clone is expanded.

J | V | size | D | CDR3 | DNA
TRBJ1-4 | TRBV11-2 | few | . | CASSPVGVLDEKLFF | TGTGCCAGCAGCCCGGTGGGGGTATTGGATGAAAAACTGTTTTTT
TRBJ2-1 | TRBV12-5 | many | . | CASGPTPELRPTIEQFF | TGTGCTAGTGGTCCGACCCCGGAGTTAAGGCCCACAATTGAGCAGTTCTTC
TRBJ2-1 | TRBV6-6 | many | . | CASRTSSYNEQFF | TGTGCCAGCAGGACCTCTAGCTACAATGAGCAGTTCTTC
TRBJ2-7 | TRBV28 | . | . | CASSFQTGPSVQGPYSYEQYF | TGTGCCAGCAGTTTTCAGACAGGACCTTCTGTTCAGGGCCCTTATTCCTACGAGCAGTACTTC
TRBJ2-3 | TRBV12-3/TRBV12-4 | . | . | CASSLGIGVGTQYF | TGTGCCAGCAGCCTTGGAATCGGTGTCGGTACGCAGTATTTT
TRBJ1-4 | TRBV11-2 | few | TRBD1 | CASSLIPGQGNEKLFF | TGTGCCAGCAGCTTAATACCGGGACAGGGTAATGAAAAACTGTTTTTT
TRBJ1-2 | TRBV7-8 | few | . | CASSAVGPPHNYGYTF | TGTGCCAGCAGCGCGGTTGGTCCGCCTCATAACTATGGCTACACCTTC
TRBJ1-2 | TRBV28 | . | . | CASSFWGPYTF | TGTGCCAGCAGTTTCTGGGGACCCTACACCTTC
TRBJ1-4 | TRBV15 | . | . | CATSRVGYCEKLFF | TGTGCCACCAGCAGAGTGGGTTATTGTGAAAAACTGTTTTTT
TRBJ2-2 | TRBV28 | many | . | CASLSGNTGELFF | TGTGCCAGCCTCAGTGGGAACACCGGGGAGCTGTTTTTT
TRBJ2-6 | TRBV5-1 | many | TRBD1 | CASSLTGTGGFGANVLTF | TGCGCCAGCAGCTTGACCGGGACAGGGGGCTTTGGGGCCAACGTCCTGACTTTC
TRBJ2-6 | TRBV6-2/TRBV6-3 | . | TRBD1 | CASSYWTGGAGSGANVLTF | TGTGCCAGCAGTTACTGGACAGGGGGCGCTGGTTCTGGGGCCAACGTCCTGACTTTC
TRBJ2-3 | TRBV28 | . | . | CASSFITGDSSTDTQYF | TGTGCCAGCAGTTTCATTACTGGGGATTCTAGCACAGATACGCAGTATTTT
TRBJ2-7 | TRBV20-1 | . | TRBD2 | CSARDRQTSVRYEQYF | TGCAGTGCTAGAGATCGTCAGACTAGCGTGCGGTACGAGCAGTACTTC
TRBJ2-5 | TRBV9 | . | TRBD2 | CASSATPPGLAQETQYF | TGTGCCAGCAGCGCGACCCCGCCGGGACTAGCGCAAGAGACCCAGTACTTC
TRBJ2-5 | TRBV10-3 | . | . | CATISRETQYF | TGTGCCACCATTAGCCGGGAGACCCAGTACTTC
TRBJ1-4 | TRBV2 | . | TRBD1 | CASSFTPGQEISVGNLFF | TGTGCCAGCAGTTTCACCCCGGGACAGGAGATATCCGTGGGAAACCTGTTTTTT
TRBJ2-2 | TRBV11-2 | few | TRBD1 | CASSSSGTGTGELFF | TGTGCCAGCAGCTCCTCGGGGACAGGGACCGGGGAGCTGTTTTTT
TRBJ2-3 | TRBV7-2 | . | TRBD2 | CASSVGLAGVPDTQYF | TGTGCCAGCAGCGTCGGACTAGCGGGAGTCCCAGATACGCAGTATTTT
TRBJ1-5 | TRBV6-2/TRBV6-3 | . | . | CASRFSGGGQPQHF | TGTGCCAGCAGGTTTAGTGGGGGGGGCCAGCCCCAGCATTTT
TRBJ2-7 | TRBV29-1 | . | . | CSARSFREETYEQYF | TGCAGCGCCCGATCTTTTAGGGAGGAGACCTACGAGCAGTACTTC
TRBJ2-1 | TRBV30 | . | . | CAWRDWGYAEQFF | TGTGCCTGGAGGGACTGGGGGTATGCTGAGCAGTTCTTC
TRBJ2-2 | TRBV5-6 | . | . | CASSYGTGELFF | TGTGCCAGCAGCTACGGCACCGGGGAGCTGTTTTTT
TRBJ2-5 | TRBV6-6 | few | . | CALGLPVSTQYF | TGTGCCCTGGGGCTCCCGGTGTCGACCCAGTACTTC
TRBJ2-3 | TRBV7-9 | many | . | CASSSTGWGTDTQYF | TGTGCCAGCAGCTCCACAGGATGGGGCACAGATACGCAGTATTTT
TRBJ2-3 | TRBV20-1 | many | . | CSAVLGYTQYF | TGCAGTGCGGTTCTGGGTTATACGCAGTATTTT
TRBJ2-5 | TRBV6-5 | . | . | CASSYFGVQEAQYF | TGTGCCAGCAGTTATTTTGGAGTTCAAGAGGCCCAGTACTTC
TRBJ2-3 | TRBV6-2/TRBV6-3 | . | TRBD2 | CASSTLAGRTDTQYF | TGTGCCAGCAGTACTCTAGCGGGACGCACAGATACGCAGTATTTT
TRBJ2-2 | TRBV11-2 | . | . | CASSLGWPGELVF | TGTGCCAGCAGCTTGGGTTGGCCCGGGGAGCTGGTTTTT
TRBJ2-3 | TRBV12-3/TRBV12-4 | many | TRBD1 | CASRSGQASTDTQYF | TGTGCCAGCAGAAGTGGACAGGCTAGCACAGATACGCAGTATTTT
TRBJ1-1 | TRBV27 | once | . | CASSLSVGNAEAFF | TGTGCCAGCAGTTTATCGGTGGGGAACGCTGAAGCTTTCTTT
TRBJ1-2 | TRBV5-8 | few | . | CASSFVAGTPYGYTF | TGTGCCAGCAGCTTCGTGGCAGGGACTCCCTATGGCTACACCTTC
TRBJ2-2 | TRBV12-3/TRBV12-4 | . | . | CASRALQGNTGELFF | TGTGCCAGCCGCGCCTTACAGGGGAACACCGGGGAGCTGTTTTTT
TRBJ2-1 | TRBV7-6 | . | . | CASSLALHLGAEQFF | TGTGCCAGCAGCTTAGCCCTTCATCTGGGGGCTGAGCAGTTCTTC
TRBJ2-5 | TRBV5-1 | many | TRBD1 | CASSPVGDRVVKETQYF | TGCGCCAGCAGCCCGGTCGGGGACAGGGTTGTCAAAGAGACCCAGTACTTC
TRBJ2-5 | TRBV13 | . | TRBD2 | CASSFRPTSGGLETQYF | TGTGCCAGCAGCTTCAGACCGACTAGCGGGGGCCTAGAGACCCAGTACTTC
TRBJ2-2 | TRBV28 | . | . | CASSFLLAGGELFF | TGTGCCAGCAGTTTTTTACTAGCTGGCGGGGAGCTGTTTTTT